The subject of this entry is one TCR beta chain. Authors' data handling: Nucleated cell counts were estimated from reference gene primer amplification. Generated by immunoSEQ multiplex PCR, the TCRdb table keeps only in-frame clones and is missing some. The DNA gave D and trimming, while V, J and clone size come from that table. Seen here are about 130,000 clones, approximately 82% observed once, and the top ten hold approximately 12%. The data were taken from a study of blood T cell repertoires in COVID-19. Overall study: Donors in the United States, Italy and Spain gave samples during acute or convalescent COVID-19. PBMCs, B-cell-depleted T cells, or T cells were the source of the cDNA or gDNA that made up the material.

Deletions cut 3 bases from V and 7 bases from J, with 21 bases between. Germline CDR1 reads LNHDA; CDR2 reads SQIVND (reference sequence). CDR3 length: 16 residues. V is TRBV19 and J is TRBJ1-2; D might be TRBD1 (6 bases). Sequenced input: peripheral blood. The clonotype was recovered from a man aged 55 to 70 with acute or convalescent COVID-19. CDR3 sequence reads: CASSILLQGSSGGYTF. The CDR3 nucleotides read TGTGCCAGTAGTATCCTCTTACAGGGATCTTCAGGTGGCTACACCTTC.